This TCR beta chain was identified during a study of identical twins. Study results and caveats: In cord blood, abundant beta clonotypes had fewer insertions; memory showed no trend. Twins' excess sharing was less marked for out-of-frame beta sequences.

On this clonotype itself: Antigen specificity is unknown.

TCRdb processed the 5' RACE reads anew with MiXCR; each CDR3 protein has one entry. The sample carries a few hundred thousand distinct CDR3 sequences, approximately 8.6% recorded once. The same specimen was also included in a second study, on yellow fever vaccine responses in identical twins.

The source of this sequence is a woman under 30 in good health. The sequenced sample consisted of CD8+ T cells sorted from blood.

The CDR3 nucleotides are TGCAGCGTTGATGTATCGGCGTCCCTCACAGATACGCAGTATTTT. Translating it yields CSVDVSASLTDTQYF. The chain uses TRBV29-1 and TRBJ2-3, with D hard to call. Germline assignment: CDR1 SQVTM and CDR2 ANQGSEA. The CDR3 is 15 residues long. Between the trimmed V and J ends, which lost 3 bases and 2 bases, there was a span of 15 bases.